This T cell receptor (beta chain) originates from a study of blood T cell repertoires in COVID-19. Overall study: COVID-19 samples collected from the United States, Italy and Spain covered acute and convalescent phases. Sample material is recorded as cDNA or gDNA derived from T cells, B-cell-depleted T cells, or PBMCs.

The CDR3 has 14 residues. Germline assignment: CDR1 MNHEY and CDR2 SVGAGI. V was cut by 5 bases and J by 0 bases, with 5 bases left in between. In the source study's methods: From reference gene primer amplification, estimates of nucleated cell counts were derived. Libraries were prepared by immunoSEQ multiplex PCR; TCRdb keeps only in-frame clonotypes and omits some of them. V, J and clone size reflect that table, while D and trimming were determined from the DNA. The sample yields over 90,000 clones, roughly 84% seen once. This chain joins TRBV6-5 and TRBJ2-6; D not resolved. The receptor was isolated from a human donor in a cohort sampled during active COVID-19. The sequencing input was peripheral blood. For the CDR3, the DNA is TGTGCCAGCAGTCCTGTCTCTGGGGCCAACGTCCTGACTTTC. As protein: CASSPVSGANVLTF.